The source of this TCR beta chain is a study of human T cells and chemical hapten exposure. Study in general: Patients' scalps got diphenylcyclopropenone weekly throughout the approximately 22-week study.

Trimming shortened V by 2 bases and J by 7 bases, and 9 bases separated the two germline ends. Germline V gene sequence: CDR1 KGHSH, CDR2 LQKENI. The CDR3 totals 14 residues. Time point given: pre-sensitization, week 0. Treatment specified: therapeutic diphenylcyclopropenone sensitization with weekly scalp DPC. In TCRdb, the RACE reads were re-called with MiXCR into one record per CDR3 protein. The repertoire includes 85,000 to 120,000 distinct CDR3 sequences, approximately 12% of them detected once, and over 1.5% sits in the top ten. This sequence originates from a woman aged 45-65 years with alopecia areata. Some clones in this sample may be carry-over from other donors' samples. This sequence joins TRBV18 and TRBJ1-6; D is perhaps TRBD1 (6 bases). The sequences come from whole blood, collected in connection with sensitization to the hapten diphenylcyclopropenone (DPC). CDR3 protein: CASSPSDRNSPLHF. The CDR3 DNA follows: TGTGCCAGCTCACCATCGGACAGAAATTCACCCCTCCACTTT.